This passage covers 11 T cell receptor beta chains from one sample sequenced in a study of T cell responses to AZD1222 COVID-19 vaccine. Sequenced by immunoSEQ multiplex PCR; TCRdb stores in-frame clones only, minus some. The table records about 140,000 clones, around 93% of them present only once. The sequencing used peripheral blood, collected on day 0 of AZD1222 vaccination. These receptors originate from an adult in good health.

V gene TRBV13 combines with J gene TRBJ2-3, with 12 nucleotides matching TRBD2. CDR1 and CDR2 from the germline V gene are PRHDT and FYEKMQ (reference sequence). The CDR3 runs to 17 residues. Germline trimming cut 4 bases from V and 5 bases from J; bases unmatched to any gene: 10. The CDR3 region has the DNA TGTGCCAGCAGCTCCCCTCCTAGCGGGGGGGCCAAAGATACGCAGTATTTT. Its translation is CASSSPPSGGAKDTQYF.

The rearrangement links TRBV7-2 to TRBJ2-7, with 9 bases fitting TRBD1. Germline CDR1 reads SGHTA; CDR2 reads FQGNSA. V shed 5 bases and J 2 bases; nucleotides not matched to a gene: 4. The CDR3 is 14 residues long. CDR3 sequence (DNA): TGTGCCAGCAGCCGTCGGGACAGGGCCTACGAGCAGTACTTC. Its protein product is CASSRRDRAYEQYF.

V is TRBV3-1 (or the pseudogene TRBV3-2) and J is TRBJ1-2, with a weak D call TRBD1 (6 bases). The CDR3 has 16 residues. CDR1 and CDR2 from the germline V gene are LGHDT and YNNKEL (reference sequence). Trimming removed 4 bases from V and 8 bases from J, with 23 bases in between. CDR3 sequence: CASSPLGSTGVGGYTF. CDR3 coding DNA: TGTGCCAGCAGCCCATTAGGCTCGACAGGAGTGGGCGGCTACACCTTC.

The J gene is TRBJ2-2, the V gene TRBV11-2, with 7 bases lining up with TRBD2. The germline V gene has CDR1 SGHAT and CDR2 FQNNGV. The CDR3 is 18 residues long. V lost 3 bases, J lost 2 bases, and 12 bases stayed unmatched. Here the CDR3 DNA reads TGTGCCAGCAGCTTGATTCTGGTGCGGGGGAGAAACACCGGGGAGCTGTTTTTT. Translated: CASSLILVRGRNTGELFF.

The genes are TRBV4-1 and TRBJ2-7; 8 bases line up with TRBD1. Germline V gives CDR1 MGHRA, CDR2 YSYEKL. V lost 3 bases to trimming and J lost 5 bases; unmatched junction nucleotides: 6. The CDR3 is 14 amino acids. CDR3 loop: CASSHSRGQDEQYF. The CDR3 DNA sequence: TGCGCCAGCAGCCACAGCAGGGGGCAGGACGAGCAGTACTTC.

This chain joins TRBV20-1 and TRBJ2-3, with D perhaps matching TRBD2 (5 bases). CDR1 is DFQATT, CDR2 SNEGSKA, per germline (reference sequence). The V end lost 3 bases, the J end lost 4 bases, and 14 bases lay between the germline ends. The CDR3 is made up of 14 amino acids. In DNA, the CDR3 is TGCAGTGCTAGTCTCGGGATGGGGTCAGATACGCAGTATTTT. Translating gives CSASLGMGSDTQYF.

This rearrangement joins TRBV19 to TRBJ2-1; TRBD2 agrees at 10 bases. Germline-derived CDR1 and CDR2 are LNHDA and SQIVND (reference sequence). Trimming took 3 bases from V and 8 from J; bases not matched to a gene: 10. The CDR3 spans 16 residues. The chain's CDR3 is CASSMTASGSLYEQFF. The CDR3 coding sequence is TGTGCCAGTAGTATGACGGCTAGCGGGAGTTTATATGAGCAGTTCTTC. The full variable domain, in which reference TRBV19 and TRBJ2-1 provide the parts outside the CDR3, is DGGITQSPKYLFRKEGQNVTLSCEQNLNHDAMYWYRQDPGQGLRLIYYSQIVNDFQKGDIAEGYSVSREKKESFPLTVTSAQKNPTAFYLCASSMTASGSLYEQFFGPGTRLTVL.

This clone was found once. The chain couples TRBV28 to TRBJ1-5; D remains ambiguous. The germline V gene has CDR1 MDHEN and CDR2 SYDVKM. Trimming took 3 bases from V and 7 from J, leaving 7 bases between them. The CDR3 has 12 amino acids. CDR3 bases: TGTGCCAGCAGTTTGGATGGCCAGCCCCAGCATTTT. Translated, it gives CASSLDGQPQHF.

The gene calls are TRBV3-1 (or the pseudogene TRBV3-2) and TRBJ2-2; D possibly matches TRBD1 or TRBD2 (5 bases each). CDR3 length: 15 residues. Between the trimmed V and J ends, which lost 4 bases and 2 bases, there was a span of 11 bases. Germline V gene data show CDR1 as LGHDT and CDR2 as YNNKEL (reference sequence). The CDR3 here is CASSPRDRNTGELFF. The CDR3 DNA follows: TGTGCCAGCAGCCCCCGGGACCGCAACACCGGGGAGCTGTTTTTT.

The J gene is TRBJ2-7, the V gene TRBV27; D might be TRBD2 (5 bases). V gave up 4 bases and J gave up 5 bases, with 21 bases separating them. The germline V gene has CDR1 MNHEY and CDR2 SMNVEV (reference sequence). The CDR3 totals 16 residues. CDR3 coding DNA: TGTGCCAGCAGTTCCAAAGGTTATGGGGAGATCCACGAGCAGTACTTC. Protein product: CASSSKGYGEIHEQYF.

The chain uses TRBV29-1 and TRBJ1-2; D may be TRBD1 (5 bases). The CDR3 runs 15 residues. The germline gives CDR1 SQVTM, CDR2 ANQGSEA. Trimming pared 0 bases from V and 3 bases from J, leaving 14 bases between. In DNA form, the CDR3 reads TGCAGCGTTGAAGACCCTCTGACAGCCGACTATGGCTACACCTTC. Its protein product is CSVEDPLTADYGYTF. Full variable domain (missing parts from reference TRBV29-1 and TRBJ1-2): SAVISQKPSRDICQRGTSLTIQCQVDSQVTMMFWYRQQPGQSLTLIATANQGSEATYESGFVIDKFPISRPNLTFSTLTVSNMSPEDSSIYLCSVEDPLTADYGYTFGSGTRLTVV.